The 15 T cell receptor beta chains below were found in one sample sequenced in a study of cytomegalovirus exposure and HLA in healthy donors. The study ran its PCR with 60 Vbeta and 13 Jbeta primers. Clones were sequenced by immunoSEQ multiplex PCR, and TCRdb holds only the in-frame ones, with some missing. The sample data list some 70,000 clones. What was sequenced was PBMCs. Receptors originate from a boy between 10 and 17 years old in good health and CMV-seronegative.

The chain combines TRBV6-1 with TRBJ2-3; 11 bases align to TRBD1. This CDR3 comprises 14 residues. Germline-derived CDR1 and CDR2 are MNHNS and SASEGT. The junction had 2 bases not matched to a gene; V was cut back by 5 bases and J by 4 bases. The CDR3 bases are TGTGCCAGCAGTAGGGACAGGGGGGCAGATACGCAGTATTTT. Its translation: CASSRDRGADTQYF.

The J gene is TRBJ2-7, the V gene TRBV20-1; no definite D call. This CDR3 has 11 amino acids. V shed 2 bases and J shed 4 bases, with 6 bases lying between them. Germline lookup yields CDR1 DFQATT and CDR2 SNEGSKA (reference sequence). The CDR3 protein is CSARSVYEQYF. Written as DNA, the CDR3 is TGCAGTGCTAGAAGCGTGTACGAGCAGTACTTC.

The chain has TRBV6-6 and TRBJ2-1, with TRBD2 matching over 10 bases. The CDR3 consists of 14 residues. V shed 6 bases and J 9 bases; nucleotides not matched to a gene: 8. Germline V lookup: CDR1 MNHNY, CDR2 SVGAGI (reference sequence). The CDR3 DNA sequence: TGTGCCAGCAGAGAGCGGGGGGGAGGGAGTGAGCAGTTCTTC. Translating gives CASRERGGGSEQFF.

The chain couples TRBV5-4 to TRBJ2-4; perhaps TRBD1 as D (6 bases). V dropped 1 base and J dropped 8 bases, with 16 bases sitting between them. The CDR3 is made up of 15 amino acids. Germline values: CDR1 SGHNT, CDR2 YYREEE (reference sequence). The CDR3 sequence: CASSLRIQGGYIQYF. Here the CDR3 DNA reads TGTGCCAGCAGCTTGAGGATACAGGGTGGGTACATTCAGTACTTC.

The chain is built from TRBV9 and TRBJ2-5; the match to TRBD1 covers 9 bases. The junction had 0 bases not matched to a gene; V was cut back by 0 bases and J by 0 bases. The CDR3 runs to 15 residues. Per germline, CDR1 SGDLS and CDR2 YYNGEE. DNA for the CDR3: TGTGCCAGCAGCGTAGGGGACAGGGACCAAGAGACCCAGTACTTC. Translating gives CASSVGDRDQETQYF.

Details on this clone: One junction end does not reproduce the germline sequence, and a read error may be involved. The chain joins TRBV14 to TRBJ2-3; no firm D call. The CDR3 length is 13 residues. Germline loops: CDR1 SGHDN, CDR2 FVKESK. The CDR3 DNA sequence: TGTGCCAGCAGCCAAGATATGGCAGATAAGCAGTATTTT. This gives the protein CASSQDMADKQYF.

CDR3 region: CASSHGTRAYTPEAFF. CDR3 sequence (DNA): TGTGCCAGCAGCCACGGGACAAGGGCTTATACCCCTGAAGCTTTCTTT. The chain recombines TRBV7-9 with TRBJ1-1; perhaps TRBD1 as D (6 bases). Germline-derived CDR1 and CDR2 are SEHNR and FQNEAQ (reference sequence). The CDR3 has 16 residues. V was pared by 5 bases and J by 6 bases, with 22 bases between.

The rearrangement joins TRBV7-9 to TRBJ1-2; D is ambiguous. V was clipped by 5 bases and J by 8 bases, with 18 bases between them. The CDR3 has 14 residues. CDR1 is SEHNR, CDR2 FQNEAQ, per germline (reference sequence). The CDR3 sequence: CASSQRRLSGGYTF. The CDR3, as DNA: TGTGCCAGCAGCCAGCGGCGGCTCTCTGGGGGCTACACCTTC. The complete variable domain, with remaining parts taken from reference TRBV7-9 and TRBJ1-2, reads DTGVSQNPRHKITKRGQNVTFRCDPISEHNRLYWYRQTLGQGPEFLTYFQNEAQLEKSRLLSDRFSAERPKGSFSTLEIQRTEQGDSAMYLCASSQRRLSGGYTFGSGTRLTVV.

CDR3: CASSVDNYNYGYTF. CDR3 sequence (DNA): TGTGCCAGCAGCGTAGATAACTATAACTATGGCTACACCTTC. The chain combines TRBV9 with TRBJ1-2, with no clear D. The CDR3 runs 14 residues. The V end lost 0 bases, the J end lost 1 base, and 7 bases lay between the germline ends. Germline CDR1 SGDLS, CDR2 YYNGEE.

The chain links TRBV11-2 to TRBJ2-7; D is perhaps TRBD2 (5 bases). V lost 5 bases, J lost 1 base, and 12 bases lay in between. Per germline, CDR1 SGHAT and CDR2 FQNNGV. This CDR3 spans 14 amino acids. CDR3 nucleotide sequence: TGTGCCAGCAGCCCCGAGGGCCTATCCTACGAGCAGTACTTC. Translating gives CASSPEGLSYEQYF.

The chain is built from TRBV5-1 and TRBJ2-5; 9 positions agree with TRBD1. This CDR3 comprises 14 residues. CDR1 is SGHRS and CDR2 is YFSETQ in the germline V gene. The V and J ends lost 4 bases and 4 bases, in that order; junction bases with no gene match: 5. The DNA of the CDR3 is TGCGCCAGCAGCGGTGGGACAGGGTCAGAGACCCAGTACTTC. Amino acids: CASSGGTGSETQYF.

The chain combines TRBV27 with TRBJ1-5; no firm D call. Trimming removed 1 base at V and 7 bases at J, with 11 bases between. Germline CDR1 reads MNHEY; CDR2 reads SMNVEV (reference sequence). The CDR3 has 14 residues. CDR3 coding DNA: TGTGCCAGCAGTTTATGGGCGGGGTACCAGCCCCAGCATTTT. It is translated as CASSLWAGYQPQHF.

The CDR3 reads CASRGGTAGQPQHF. CDR3 DNA: TGTGCCAGCAGGGGCGGGACAGCCGGCCAGCCCCAGCATTTT. The chain links TRBV6-1 to TRBJ1-5, with 7 bases aligning to TRBD1. Looked up from germline, CDR1 is MNHNS and CDR2 is SASEGT. This CDR3 has 14 residues. V lost 6 bases, J lost 7 bases, and 9 bases stayed unmatched.

The chain has TRBV27 and TRBJ2-7, with D tentatively TRBD2 (6 bases). Trimming took 3 bases from V and 0 from J, leaving 21 bases between them. The CDR3 spans 18 residues. CDR1 is MNHEY, CDR2 SMNVEV, per germline (reference sequence). Here the CDR3 DNA reads TGTGCCAGCAGTTTCATCGGGGATATCGGGCGGGACTCCTACGAGCAGTACTTC. Translating gives CASSFIGDIGRDSYEQYF.

The genes are TRBV19 and TRBJ1-4; maybe TRBD1 (5 bases). Trimming took 6 bases from V and 0 from J, leaving 8 bases between them. CDR1 and CDR2 from the germline V gene are LNHDA and SQIVND (reference sequence). The CDR3 has 14 amino acids. CDR3 loop: CASRPTATNEKLFF. The CDR3 DNA reads as TGTGCCAGTAGGCCGACAGCAACTAATGAAAAACTGTTTTTT.